Each of the 10 T cell receptor beta chains below was sequenced from the same sample in a study of shared clonotypes between healthy human individuals. Only in-frame clones appear in the TCRdb table, and some are missing; sequencing was by immunoSEQ multiplex PCR. The table lists about a million clones, 77% of them singletons, with 0.85% to 1% in the top ten. Sequencing used memory CD4+ T cells from PBMCs. Indicated subset: CD45RA-negative fraction. The receptors were gathered from a man younger than 35 in good health. Some clones in this sample may be carry-over from other donors' samples.

V gene TRBV6-5 combines with J gene TRBJ2-7, with D possibly matching TRBD2 (6 bases). Germline values: CDR1 MNHEY, CDR2 SVGAGI. The V and J ends lost 7 bases and 7 bases respectively, with 20 bases between them. This CDR3 has 14 amino acids. The CDR3 reads CASTPPGVSGEQYF. CDR3 nucleotide sequence: TGTGCCAGCACCCCCCCGGGGGTTTCGGGGGAGCAGTACTTC.

This chain links TRBV11-1 with TRBJ2-1, with 12 bases that match TRBD2. Looked up from germline, CDR1 is SGHAT and CDR2 is FQDESV (reference sequence). J gave up 8 bases and V 1 base, and 6 bases lay outside the gene matches. This CDR3 comprises 16 residues. The CDR3 is CASSLGLAGGGDEQFF. The CDR3 DNA reads as TGTGCCAGCAGCTTAGGGCTAGCGGGAGGGGGCGATGAGCAGTTCTTC.

This clone occurred once. The chain uses TRBV5-1 and TRBJ2-1; 7 nucleotides match TRBD1. The CDR3 length is 15 residues. V shed 6 bases, J shed 1 base, and the junction held 7 bases outside the gene matches. Germline V gene lookup returns CDR1 SGHRS and CDR2 YFSETQ. CDR3 in DNA: TGCGCCAGCACCATTGCAGGGGGTTCCTACAATGAGCAGTTCTTC. Its protein product is CASTIAGGSYNEQFF.

This rearrangement joins TRBV5-4 to TRBJ2-5; TRBD1 aligns across 8 bases. The V and J ends lost 4 bases and 0 bases, in that order; junction bases with no gene match: 5. The CDR3 totals 15 residues. Germline lookup yields CDR1 SGHNT and CDR2 YYREEE (reference sequence). The CDR3 loop is CASSHDRGDQETQYF. As DNA, the CDR3 is TGTGCCAGCAGCCACGACAGGGGAGACCAAGAGACCCAGTACTTC. Drawing the rest from reference TRBV5-4 and TRBJ2-5, the complete variable domain is ETGVTQSPTHLIKTRGQQVTLRCSSQSGHNTVSWYQQALGQGPQFIFQYYREEENGRGNFPPRFSGLQFPNYSSELNVNALELDDSALYLCASSHDRGDQETQYFGPGTRLLVL.

V and J are TRBV28 and TRBJ2-2; D is possibly TRBD2 (6 bases). CDR3 size: 16 residues. Between the trimmed V and J ends, which lost 2 bases and 6 bases, there was a span of 16 bases. Per the germline V gene, CDR1 is MDHEN and CDR2 is SYDVKM. CDR3 nucleotides: TGTGCCAGCAGTTTAGGTTACGGGAGACGGGCCGGGGAGCTGTTTTTT. Translated, it gives CASSLGYGRRAGELFF.

J is TRBJ2-7 and V is TRBV11-2; weak D call: TRBD2 (6 bases). Germline CDR1 is SGHAT and CDR2 is FQNNGV. The CDR3 length is 15 residues. Trimming removed 5 bases from V and 4 bases from J, with 18 bases in between. CDR3 nucleotides: TGTGCCAGCAGCCGGCGGGGAAGTAGGGTTTACGAGCAGTACTTC. It encodes CASSRRGSRVYEQYF. Variable domain in full (rest from reference TRBV11-2 and TRBJ2-7): EAGVAQSPRYKIIEKRQSVAFWCNPISGHATLYWYQQILGQGPKLLIQFQNNGVVDDSQLPKDRFSAERLKGVDSTLKIQPAKLEDSAVYLCASSRRGSRVYEQYFGPGTRLTVT.

V usage is TRBV2 and J usage is TRBJ2-4, with a tentative D call TRBD2 (5 bases). The germline CDR1 and CDR2 sequences are SNHLY and FYNNEI. CDR3 size: 15 residues. Trimming cost V 2 bases and J 2 bases, with 10 bases left between them. The DNA of the CDR3 is TGTGCCAGCAGTGAACAGGACTTAACCAAAAACATTCAGTACTTC. It specifies CASSEQDLTKNIQYF.

CDR3 loop: CASSPRGSSGRFQETQYF. Here the CDR3 DNA reads TGTGCCAGCAGCCCTAGGGGGTCTAGCGGGAGATTCCAAGAGACCCAGTACTTC. J is TRBJ2-5 and V is TRBV7-9; 10 nucleotides agree with TRBD2. The CDR3 spans 18 residues. The germline CDR1 and CDR2 sequences are SEHNR and FQNEAQ (reference sequence). V shed 5 bases and J 1 base; nucleotides not matched to a gene: 13.

J is TRBJ1-4 and V is TRBV2; D unresolved. CDR3 length: 15 residues. Germline V CDR1 and CDR2: SNHLY, FYNNEI. Deletions cut 2 bases from V and 3 bases from J, with 10 bases between. The CDR3 is CASSEWVISNEKLFF. The CDR3 DNA sequence: TGTGCCAGCAGTGAATGGGTCATATCTAATGAAAAACTGTTTTTT.

This chain joins TRBV6-6 and TRBJ2-7; 7 nucleotides agree with TRBD1. CDR1 MNHNY and CDR2 SVGAGI come from the germline V gene (reference sequence). There are 14 residues in the CDR3. The V and J ends lost 8 bases and 0 bases, in that order; junction bases with no gene match: 7. The CDR3 sequence: CASGKGQNSYEQYF. As DNA, the CDR3 is TGTGCCAGCGGGAAGGGACAGAACTCCTACGAGCAGTACTTC.